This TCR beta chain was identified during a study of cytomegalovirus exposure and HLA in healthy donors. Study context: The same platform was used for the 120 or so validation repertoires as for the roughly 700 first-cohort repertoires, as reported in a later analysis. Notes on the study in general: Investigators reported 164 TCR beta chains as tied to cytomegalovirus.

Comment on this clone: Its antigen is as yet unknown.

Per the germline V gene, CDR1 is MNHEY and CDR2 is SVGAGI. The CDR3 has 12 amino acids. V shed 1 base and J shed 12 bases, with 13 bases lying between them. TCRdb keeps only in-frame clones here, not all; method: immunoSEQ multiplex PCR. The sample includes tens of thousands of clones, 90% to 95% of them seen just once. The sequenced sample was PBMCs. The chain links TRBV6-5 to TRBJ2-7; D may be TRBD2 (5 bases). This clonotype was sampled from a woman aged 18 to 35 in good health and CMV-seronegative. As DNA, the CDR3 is TGTGCCAGCAGTTACTTGCCCGGGGATCCGTACTTC. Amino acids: CASSYLPGDPYF.